The rows below give T cell receptor beta chains drawn from one sample of a study of cytomegalovirus exposure and HLA in healthy donors. TCRdb keeps only in-frame clones here, not all; method: immunoSEQ multiplex PCR. The sample carries around 100,000 clones, about 77% recorded once. Sequenced sample: PBMCs. The origin of the receptors is a male donor in good health and CMV-seropositive. Both conserved end residues are part of each CDR3.

V gene,J gene,CDR3 protein
TRBV6-4,TRBJ2-2,CASSDLDSPGELFF
TRBV9,TRBJ2-1,CASSGVGLAGGLNEQFF
TRBV6-4,TRBJ2-7,CASSDLTFDPTVYSYEQYF
TRBV11-1,TRBJ2-7,CASSPSPYEQYF
TRBV6-1,TRBJ2-1,CASSRDRVSYNEQFF
TRBV7-9,TRBJ1-4,CASSSILGETTNEELFF
TRBV27,TRBJ2-4,CASSNSRGAKNIQYF
TRBV7-9,TRBJ1-5,CASSPGVSNQPQHF
TRBV27,TRBJ2-1,CASSSLVGVGEQFF
TRBV7-2,TRBJ1-1,CASSPLGEGTEAFF
TRBV6-5,TRBJ1-1,CASSQGRTEAFF
TRBV28,TRBJ2-1,CASSLEASYNEQFF
TRBV9,TRBJ2-1,CASTGRGTGAYNEQFF
TRBV30,TRBJ2-4,CAWDRGQGGRKNIQYF
TRBV6-1,TRBJ2-1,CASSGIVQARPNEQFF
TRBV5-1,TRBJ2-7,CASSQGSSYEQYF
TRBV7-5,TRBJ2-7,CVRSLLDGSYEQYF
TRBV28,TRBJ2-7,CASSLGGIAGFTYEQYF
TRBV7-9,TRBJ1-2,CASSLGLRGYTF
TRBV7-2,TRBJ2-3,CASSFQASGTDTQYF
TRBV28,TRBJ2-7,CASSLPGGSSYEQYF
TRBV9,TRBJ1-1,CASSVEGGGQVGTEAFF
TRBV9,TRBJ2-7,CASSVGRGDRLPYEQYF
TRBV15,TRBJ2-7,CATSRGGTGSSTKQYF
TRBV7-8,TRBJ1-2,CASSRDRRTYGYTF
TRBV5-4,TRBJ1-5,CASSTGQGDQPQHF
TRBV27,TRBJ2-1,CASSSGRPLWFEQFF
TRBV9,TRBJ1-1,CASSVVGQGGAFF
TRBV30,TRBJ2-5,CAWAGTAEAQYF
TRBV7-8,TRBJ2-3,CASSRGQAFTDTQYF
TRBV30,TRBJ2-7,CAWSTDGGTYEQYF
TRBV20-1,TRBJ2-3,CSWARTDTQYF
TRBV7-2,TRBJ2-3,CASSLLGQGIVGTDTQYF
TRBV10-3,TRBJ1-4,CAISAGTGGFNEKLFF
TRBV6-4,TRBJ1-4,CASSDPPAGGSEKLFF
TRBV28,TRBJ1-2,CASSPPGTAHLDYGYTF
TRBV28,TRBJ2-7,CASSPSRGAGAHEQYF
TRBV27,-,CASSFRDSTYEQYF
TRBV28,TRBJ1-1,CASRFSGGRTEAFF
TRBV18,TRBJ2-1,CASSPQASVNEQFF
TRBV5-1,TRBJ2-7,CASSLPGQNSYEQYF
TRBV9,TRBJ2-7,CASSVVGQSYEQYF
TRBV5-4,TRBJ1-1,CATTRQGRGTEAFF
TRBV7-2,TRBJ2-3,CASSLVAGPTDTQYF
TRBV18,TRBJ2-7,CASSPGQNYEQYF
TRBV19,TRBJ2-1,CASSMGQSSYNEQFF
TRBV7-2,TRBJ2-7,CASSLGTLQNYEQYF
TRBV7-2,TRBJ2-1,CASSLGLAAYNEQFF
TRBV5-6,TRBJ2-1,CASSDFDRPYNEQFF
TRBV5-4,TRBJ2-3,CASSLGVSAASTDTQYF
TRBV19,TRBJ2-6,CASSIMWTGTGANVLTF